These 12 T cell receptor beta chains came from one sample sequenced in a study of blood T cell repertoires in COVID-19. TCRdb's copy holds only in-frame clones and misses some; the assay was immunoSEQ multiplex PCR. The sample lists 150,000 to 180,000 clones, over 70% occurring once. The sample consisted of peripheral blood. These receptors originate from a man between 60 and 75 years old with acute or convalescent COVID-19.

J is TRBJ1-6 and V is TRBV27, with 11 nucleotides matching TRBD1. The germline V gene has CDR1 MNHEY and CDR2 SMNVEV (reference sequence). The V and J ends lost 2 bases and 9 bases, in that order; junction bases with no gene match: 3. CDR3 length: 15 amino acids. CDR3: CASSLGQGAASPLHF. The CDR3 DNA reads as TGTGCCAGCAGTTTAGGACAGGGGGCGGCTTCACCCCTCCACTTT.

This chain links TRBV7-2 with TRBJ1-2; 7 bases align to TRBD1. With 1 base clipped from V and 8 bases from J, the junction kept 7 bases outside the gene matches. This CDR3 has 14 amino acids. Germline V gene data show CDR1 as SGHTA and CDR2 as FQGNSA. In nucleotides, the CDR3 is TGTGCCAGCAGCTTAGTTATGGGACAGTTCGGCTACACCTTC. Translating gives CASSLVMGQFGYTF.

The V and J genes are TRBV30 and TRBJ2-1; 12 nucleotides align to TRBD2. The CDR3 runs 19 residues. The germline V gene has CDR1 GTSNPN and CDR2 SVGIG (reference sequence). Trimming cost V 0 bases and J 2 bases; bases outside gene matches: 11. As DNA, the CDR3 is TGTGCCTGGAGTGTATATGGTACGGGACTAGCGGGTACCTACAATGAGCAGTTCTTC. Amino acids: CAWSVYGTGLAGTYNEQFF.

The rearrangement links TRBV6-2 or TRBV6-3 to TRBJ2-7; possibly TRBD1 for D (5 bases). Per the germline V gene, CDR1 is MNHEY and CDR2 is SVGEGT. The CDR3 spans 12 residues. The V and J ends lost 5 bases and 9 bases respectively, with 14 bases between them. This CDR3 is CASSIRAVRQYF. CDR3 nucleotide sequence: TGTGCCAGCAGTATCAGGGCAGTCCGGCAGTACTTC.

The CDR3 spells CASGKSGGSEAFF. The DNA of the CDR3 is TGTGCCAGCGGAAAATCAGGGGGCAGTGAAGCTTTCTTT. V usage is TRBV27 and J usage is TRBJ1-1; 8 bases are a match to TRBD1. Germline lookup yields CDR1 MNHEY and CDR2 SMNVEV (reference sequence). This CDR3 has 13 residues. Trimming removed 8 bases from V and 7 bases from J; junction bases left unmatched: 9.

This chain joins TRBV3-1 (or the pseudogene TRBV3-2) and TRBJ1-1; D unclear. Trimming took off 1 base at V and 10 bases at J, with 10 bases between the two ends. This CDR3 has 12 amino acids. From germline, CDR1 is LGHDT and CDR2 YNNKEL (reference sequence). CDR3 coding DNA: TGTGCCAGCAGCCAAGTTAACAGCTTAGCTTTCTTT. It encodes CASSQVNSLAFF.

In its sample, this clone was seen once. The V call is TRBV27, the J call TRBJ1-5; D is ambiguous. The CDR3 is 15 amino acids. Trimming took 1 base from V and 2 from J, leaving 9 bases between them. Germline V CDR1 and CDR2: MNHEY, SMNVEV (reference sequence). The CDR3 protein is CASSLFRSRNQPQHF. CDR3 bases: TGTGCCAGCAGTTTATTCCGGTCCCGCAATCAGCCCCAGCATTTT.

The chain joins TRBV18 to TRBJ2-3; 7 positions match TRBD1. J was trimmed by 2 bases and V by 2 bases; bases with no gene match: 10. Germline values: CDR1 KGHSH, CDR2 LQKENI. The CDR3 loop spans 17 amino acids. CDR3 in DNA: TGTGCCAGCTCACCAAGGGCCCCAGGGGGATTCACAGATACGCAGTATTTT. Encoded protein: CASSPRAPGGFTDTQYF. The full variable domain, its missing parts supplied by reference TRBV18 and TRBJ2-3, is NAGVMQNPRHLVRRRGQEARLRCSPMKGHSHVYWYRQLPEEGLKFMVYLQKENIIDESGMPKERFSAEFPKEGPSILRIQQVVRGDSAAYFCASSPRAPGGFTDTQYFGPGTRLTVL.

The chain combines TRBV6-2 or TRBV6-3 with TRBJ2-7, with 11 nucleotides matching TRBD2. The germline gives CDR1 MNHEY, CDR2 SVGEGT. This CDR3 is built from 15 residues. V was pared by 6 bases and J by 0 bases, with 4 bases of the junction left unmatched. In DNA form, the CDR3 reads TGTGCCAGCAGCCTCGGACTAGCGGGCTCCTACGAGCAGTACTTC. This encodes CASSLGLAGSYEQYF.

CDR3 protein: CASSQDREGEKLFF. In DNA, the CDR3 is TGTGCCAGCAGCCAGGACAGGGAGGGTGAAAAACTGTTTTTT. The chain has TRBV2 and TRBJ1-4; TRBD1 matches at 8 bases. Germline CDR1 and CDR2: SNHLY and FYNNEI. V was pared by 6 bases and J by 7 bases, with 7 bases of the junction left unmatched. CDR3 size: 14 residues.

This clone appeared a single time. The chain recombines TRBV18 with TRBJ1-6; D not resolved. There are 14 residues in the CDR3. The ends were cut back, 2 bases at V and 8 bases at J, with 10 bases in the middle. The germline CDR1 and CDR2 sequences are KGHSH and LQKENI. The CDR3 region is CASSPGGRDSPLHF. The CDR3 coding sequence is TGTGCCAGCTCACCAGGTGGGCGGGATTCACCCCTCCACTTT.

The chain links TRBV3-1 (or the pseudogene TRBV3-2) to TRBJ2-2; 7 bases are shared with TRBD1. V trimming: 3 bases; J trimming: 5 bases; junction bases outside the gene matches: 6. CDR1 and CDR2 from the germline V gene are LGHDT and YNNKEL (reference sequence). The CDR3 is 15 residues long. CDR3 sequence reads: CASSHRDSKTGELFF. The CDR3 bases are TGTGCCAGCAGCCATAGGGACAGCAAAACCGGGGAGCTGTTTTTT.